These T cell receptor beta chains were read from a single sample in a study of Graves' ophthalmopathy and Graves' hyperthyroidism. TCRdb processed the multiplex PCR reads anew with MiXCR; each CDR3 protein has one entry. The profile shows approximately 480,000 distinct CDR3 sequences, around an eighth of them singletons. Sequenced input: blood. Every receptor here comes from a woman aged 30 to 39 with Graves' ophthalmopathy. Each CDR3 is given with its conserved first and last residue. D genes are given only for firm matches. For some rows the clone size is stated as once, few or many, or as a class when expanded; others skip it.

D: TRBD1
V: TRBV28
size: many
J: TRBJ1-1
DNA: TGTGCCAGCAGTCAACGACAGGGCTACACTGAAGCTTTCTTT
CDR3: CASSQRQGYTEAFF

D: TRBD1
V: TRBV5-1
size: many
J: TRBJ1-1
DNA: TGCGCCAGCAGCCTTAGACAGGGAGACACTGAAGCTTTCTTT
CDR3: CASSLRQGDTEAFF

D: NA
V: TRBV12-3/TRBV12-4
size: many
J: TRBJ2-7
DNA: TGTGCCAGCACCCCGAGTGGGGGGCGCCTCTACGAGCAGTACTTC
CDR3: CASTPSGGRLYEQYF

D: NA
V: TRBV2
size: NA
J: TRBJ1-1
DNA: TGTGCCAGCAGTGAAGGGGGGCCGCTGAACACTGAAGCTTTCTTT
CDR3: CASSEGGPLNTEAFF

D: NA
V: TRBV6-1
size: many
J: TRBJ1-6
DNA: TGTGCCAGCACCATGACGGTGAATTCACCCCTCCACTTT
CDR3: CASTMTVNSPLHF

D: NA
V: TRBV6-5
size: many
J: TRBJ1-5
DNA: TGTGCCAGCAGTTCACCGGGGCAGCACAATCAGCCCCAGCATTTT
CDR3: CASSSPGQHNQPQHF

D: NA
V: TRBV28
size: many
J: TRBJ1-2
DNA: TGTGCCAGCAGGTCAAGTCTTAACTATGGCTACACCTTC
CDR3: CASRSSLNYGYTF

D: NA
V: TRBV20-1
size: many
J: TRBJ2-5
DNA: TGCAGTGCTACCACGGAGACAGACTTAGAGGAGACCCAGTACTTC
CDR3: CSATTETDLEETQYF

D: NA
V: TRBV12-3/TRBV12-4
size: many
J: TRBJ1-1
DNA: TGTGCCAGCAGTCTAGAGGGCATGAACACTGAAGCTTTCTTT
CDR3: CASSLEGMNTEAFF

D: TRBD1
V: TRBV5-5
size: few
J: TRBJ2-2
DNA: TGTGCCAGCAGCTTGGTGGGGACAGGGACACCCGGGGAGCTGTTTTTT
CDR3: CASSLVGTGTPGELFF

D: NA
V: TRBV4-1
size: NA
J: TRBJ2-7
DNA: TGCGCCAGCAGCCAGGGGGTAGCGAGCTCCTACGAGCAGTACTTC
CDR3: CASSQGVASSYEQYF

D: NA
V: TRBV12-3/TRBV12-4
size: many
J: TRBJ2-5
DNA: TGTGCCAGCAGTTTAGTTAACGTAGAGACCCAGTACTTC
CDR3: CASSLVNVETQYF

D: NA
V: TRBV5-1
size: many
J: TRBJ2-2
DNA: TGCGCCAGCAGCCCCTTTTTAGGGGGCACCGGGGAGCTGTTTTTT
CDR3: CASSPFLGGTGELFF

D: NA
V: TRBV12-3/TRBV12-4
size: many
J: TRBJ2-7
DNA: TGTGCCAGCAGTTTAGGACAGTTCGAGCAGTACTTC
CDR3: CASSLGQFEQYF

D: TRBD2
V: TRBV7-2
size: many
J: TRBJ2-7
DNA: TGTGCCAGCAGCTTCGGACTAGCGGGGGGCCCCGGCGAGCAGTACTTC
CDR3: CASSFGLAGGPGEQYF

D: NA
V: TRBV4-1
size: NA
J: TRBJ2-7
DNA: TGCGCCAGCAGCCAAGACAGGGATCTGAACGAGCAGTACTTC
CDR3: CASSQDRDLNEQYF

D: NA
V: TRBV2
size: many
J: TRBJ2-5
DNA: TGTGCCAGCATGGAATGGCTGCGGGCGCAAGAGACCCAGTACTTC
CDR3: CASMEWLRAQETQYF

D: NA
V: TRBV12-5
size: many
J: TRBJ2-6
DNA: TGTGCTAGTGGTTTGGGCCCCTCTAGCTCTGGGGCCAACGTCCTGACTTTC
CDR3: CASGLGPSSSGANVLTF

D: NA
V: TRBV2
size: many
J: TRBJ2-7
DNA: TGTGCCAGCGCCTATGGGCCGCAGTACTTC
CDR3: CASAYGPQYF

D: NA
V: TRBV12-3/TRBV12-4
size: many
J: TRBJ1-3
DNA: TGTGCCAGCAGTTTCCGGGCGCCACAATTGGGAAACACCATATATTTT
CDR3: CASSFRAPQLGNTIYF

D: NA
V: TRBV28
size: many
J: TRBJ1-2
DNA: TGTGCCAGCAGTTTATGGGGTCATGGCTACACCTTC
CDR3: CASSLWGHGYTF

D: NA
V: TRBV30
size: NA
J: TRBJ1-6
DNA: TGTGCCTGGAGTGTTGGTCCTCGTTCACCCCTCCACTTT
CDR3: CAWSVGPRSPLHF